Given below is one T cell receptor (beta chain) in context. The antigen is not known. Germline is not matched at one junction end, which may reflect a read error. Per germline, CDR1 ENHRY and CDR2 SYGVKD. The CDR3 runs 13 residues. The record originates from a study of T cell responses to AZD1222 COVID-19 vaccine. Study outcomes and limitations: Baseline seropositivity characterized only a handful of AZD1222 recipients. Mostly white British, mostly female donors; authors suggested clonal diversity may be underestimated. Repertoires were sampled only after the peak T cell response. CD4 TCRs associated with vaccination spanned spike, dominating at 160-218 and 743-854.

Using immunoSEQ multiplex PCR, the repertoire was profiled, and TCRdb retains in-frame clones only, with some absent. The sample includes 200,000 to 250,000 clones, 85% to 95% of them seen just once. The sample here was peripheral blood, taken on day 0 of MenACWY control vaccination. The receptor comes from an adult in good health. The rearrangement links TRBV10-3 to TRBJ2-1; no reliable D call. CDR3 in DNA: TGTGCCATCAGTGAGTCAGCCTACCATGAGCAGTTCTTC. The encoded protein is CAISESAYHEQFF.